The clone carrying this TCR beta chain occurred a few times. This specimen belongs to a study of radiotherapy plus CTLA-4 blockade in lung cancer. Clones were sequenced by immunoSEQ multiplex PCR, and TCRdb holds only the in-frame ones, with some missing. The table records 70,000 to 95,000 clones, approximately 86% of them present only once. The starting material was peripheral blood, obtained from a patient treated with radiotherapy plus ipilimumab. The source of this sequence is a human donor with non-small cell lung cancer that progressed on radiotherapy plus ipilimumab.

CDR3 bases: TGTGCCAGCAGTGAAGGGGGAGGACAGGGGGCGCGTGGCTACACCTTC. This codes for CASSEGGGQGARGYTF. The chain combines TRBV6-1 with TRBJ1-2; 11 positions match TRBD1. There are 16 residues in the CDR3. The germline V gene has CDR1 MNHNS and CDR2 SASEGT. V was clipped by 1 base and J by 7 bases; unmatched bases: 8.